A selection of T cell receptor beta chains follows, all from one sample in a study of blood T cell repertoires in COVID-19. The table came from immunoSEQ multiplex PCR; TCRdb's copy has only in-frame clones and leaves some out. The data contain 300,000 to 400,000 clones, roughly 85% of them seen just once; the ten biggest clones take up 7.2%. Material for sequencing was peripheral blood. The source of these receptors is a human donor in a cohort sampled during active COVID-19. The CDR3 runs from the conserved cysteine through the conserved F or W. Fields, in order: V gene, D gene, clone size, J gene, CDR3 DNA, CDR3 protein. A D gene is named only where the DNA matches it firmly. Clone size, where shown, is once, few, many, or a class for clones that have expanded.

TRBV3-1/TRBV3-2	TRBD1	NA	TRBJ1-4	TGTGCCAGCAGCGACCGGGACAGGGGTAATGAAAAACTGTTTTTT	CASSDRDRGNEKLFF
TRBV28	NA	NA	TRBJ2-7	TGTGCCAGCAGTTTCGGGGGGCCCTCCTACGAGCAGTACTTC	CASSFGGPSYEQYF
TRBV19	TRBD1	NA	TRBJ1-2	TGTGCCAGTAGTATGTACCGGGACAGGGGGCTGTATGGCTACACCTTC	CASSMYRDRGLYGYTF
TRBV6-5	TRBD1	NA	TRBJ2-3	TGTGCCAGCAGTACCCGACAGGGCGCAGATACGCAGTATTTT	CASSTRQGADTQYF
TRBV18	TRBD2	NA	TRBJ2-1	TGTGCCAGCTCACCAGTAGCGGGACCCTCCTACAATGAGCAGTTCTTC	CASSPVAGPSYNEQFF
TRBV6-5	TRBD1	NA	TRBJ2-7	TGTGCCAGCAGCCTCGGGACAGGGGGGGAGCAGTACTTC	CASSLGTGGEQYF
TRBV5-1	TRBD1	NA	TRBJ2-6	TGCGCCACCAAGACAGGGTTCGGGGCCAACGTCCTGACTTTC	CATKTGFGANVLTF
TRBV9	NA	NA	TRBJ1-3	TGTGCCAGCAGCCCCCCCGGGACAAGGATTGGAAACACCATATATTTT	CASSPPGTRIGNTIYF
TRBV7-9	NA	NA	TRBJ1-2	TGTGCCAGTGGGGAGACAAACTCTTTCTATGGCTACACCTTC	CASGETNSFYGYTF
TRBV6-5	TRBD1	once	TRBJ1-6	TGTGCCAGCAGGGCGGACAGGGATTCACCCCTCCACTTT	CASRADRDSPLHF
TRBV1	NA	once	TRBJ1-2	TGCACCAGCAGCCTCCACCGGGACATTCATGGCTACACCTTC	CTSSLHRDIHGYTF
TRBV5-1	TRBD1	NA	TRBJ1-6	TGCGCCAGCAGCCCCCGACAGGGCTCCTATAATTCACCCCTCCACTTT	CASSPRQGSYNSPLHF
TRBV24-1	TRBD1	NA	TRBJ1-1	TGTGCCACCAGTGGGGGACAGGGGGCTGAGGGCACTGAAGCTTTCTTT	CATSGGQGAEGTEAFF
TRBV6-5	TRBD2	NA	TRBJ2-2	TGTGCCAGCCTACTAGCGGGGGTAACCACCGGGGAGCTGTTTTTT	CASLLAGVTTGELFF
TRBV6-5	TRBD1	NA	TRBJ1-1	TGTGCCAGCAGTAGGACAGGGACGAACACTGAAGCTTTCTTT	CASSRTGTNTEAFF
TRBV6-5	NA	medium-sized	TRBJ1-1	TGTGCCAGCAGTTACTCCGGGAGTACGTCTGAAGCTTTCTTT	CASSYSGSTSEAFF
TRBV12-3/TRBV12-4	NA	once	TRBJ1-1	TGTGCCAGCAGTTTAGACGCGGCAGCTGAAGCTTTCTTT	CASSLDAAAEAFF
TRBV2	TRBD2	NA	TRBJ2-5	TGTGCCAGCAGCGGGACTAGCGGGGGGGCCAGGGAGACCCAGTACTTC	CASSGTSGGARETQYF
TRBV5-6	NA	NA	TRBJ1-3	TGTGCCAGCAGCTTGAGGAGGTCCGGAAACACCATATATTTT	CASSLRRSGNTIYF
TRBV20-1	NA	NA	TRBJ1-1	TGCAGTGGGACTCGAAACACTGAAGCTTTCTTT	CSGTRNTEAFF
TRBV10-1	NA	NA	TRBJ1-5	TGCGCCAGCATCACTCTTAATAGCAATCAGCCCCAGCATTTT	CASITLNSNQPQHF
TRBV19	NA	few	TRBJ1-2	TGTGCCAGTAGTATGGAGGACAGTGCCTCCTATGGCTACACCTTC	CASSMEDSASYGYTF
TRBV29-1	NA	NA	TRBJ2-7	TGCAGCGTCCACCTGACAGATTCCTACGAGCAGTACTTC	CSVHLTDSYEQYF
TRBV6-5	NA	NA	TRBJ2-7	TGTGCCAGCAGTTACCCGACAGTTTCGGGCTACGAGCAGTACTTC	CASSYPTVSGYEQYF
TRBV12-5	NA	NA	TRBJ1-1	TGTGCTAGTGGGACCAGGGGCTCCTACAACACTGAAGCTTTCTTT	CASGTRGSYNTEAFF
TRBV25-1	NA	many	TRBJ2-2	TGTGCCAGCAGCGAGGGGGGGCCCGGGGAGCTGTTTTTT	CASSEGGPGELFF
TRBV7-9	TRBD1	NA	TRBJ2-4	TGTGCCAGCAGCTCCGCAGGGGGCGCGGCCAAAAACATTCAGTACTTC	CASSSAGGAAKNIQYF
TRBV12-5	TRBD1	few	TRBJ1-5	TGTGCTAGTGGTCCCCGGGACAGGGCTGGCAATCAGCCCCAGCATTTT	CASGPRDRAGNQPQHF
TRBV19	TRBD1	NA	TRBJ1-5	TGTGCCAGTAGTATGATACAGGGGTGGAGCAATCAGCCCCAGCATTTT	CASSMIQGWSNQPQHF
TRBV30	NA	once	TRBJ1-1	TGTGCCTGGGCGCTCCTATGGAGCACTGAAGCTTTCTTT	CAWALLWSTEAFF
TRBV6-5	TRBD1	NA	TRBJ2-1	TGTGCCAGCAGTCTGCGGGACAGGCTTTCGAATGAGCAGTTCTTC	CASSLRDRLSNEQFF
TRBV2	NA	once	TRBJ1-1	TGTGCCAGCAAGCCAGAAGACAGGTTAAGCTCTGAAGCTTTCTTT	CASKPEDRLSSEAFF
TRBV12-3/TRBV12-4	NA	NA	TRBJ2-7	TGTGCCAGCAGTTTCTCTCGAGTGTACGAGCAGTACTTC	CASSFSRVYEQYF
TRBV19	NA	NA	TRBJ2-3	TGTGCCAGTAAAGCTAGCGACACAGATACGCAGTATTTT	CASKASDTDTQYF
TRBV6-5	NA	NA	TRBJ1-3	TGTGCCAGCAGACCAGGGATGGCTGGAAACACCATATATTTT	CASRPGMAGNTIYF
TRBV19	NA	NA	TRBJ2-7	TGTGCCAGTAGTACTGCCAGACAGGGAGGCGAGCAGTACTTC	CASSTARQGGEQYF
TRBV14	NA	once	TRBJ1-1	TGTGCCAGCAGCCAGGACAGAGGGGACACTGAAGCTTTCTTT	CASSQDRGDTEAFF
TRBV9	NA	NA	TRBJ1-2	TGTGCCAGCAGCGGGCTAGAGGGGGTTCTTGGCTACACCTTC	CASSGLEGVLGYTF
TRBV29-1	NA	NA	TRBJ2-3	TGCAGCGTTGCGGCGGGGAGCACAGATACGCAGTATTTT	CSVAAGSTDTQYF
TRBV4-2	TRBD1	NA	TRBJ1-5	TGTGCCAGCAGCCAGCCCGGCCAGGGGGCTAATCAGCCCCAGCATTTT	CASSQPGQGANQPQHF
TRBV5-6	TRBD2	NA	TRBJ2-7	TGTGCCAGCAGCTTGGCGGGAGGGGTAGCGCACGAGCAGTACTTC	CASSLAGGVAHEQYF
TRBV7-9	NA	NA	TRBJ1-6	TGTGCCAGCAGGGGAGGCTATTATAATTCACCCCTCCACTTT	CASRGGYYNSPLHF
TRBV27	NA	NA	TRBJ1-4	TGTGCCAGCAGACCGGGACTGGGGGGTGAAAAACTGTTTTTT	CASRPGLGGEKLFF
TRBV24-1	TRBD2	NA	TRBJ2-3	TGTGCCACCAGTGATCCCAGAGGTAGCGGGGCACGAACAGATACGCAGTATTTT	CATSDPRGSGARTDTQYF
TRBV4-2	NA	NA	TRBJ2-7	TGTGCCAGCAGCCAAGAGGCGGGGCCCTACGAGCAGTACTTC	CASSQEAGPYEQYF
TRBV11-3	NA	NA	TRBJ2-2	TGTGCCAGCAGCCTGAGGACAACCCAGAACCGGGAGCTGTTTTTT	CASSLRTTQNRELFF
TRBV4-2	TRBD1	NA	TRBJ1-2	TGTGCCAGCAGCCAAGACCTGGACAGGGGGCTCTATGGCTACACCTTC	CASSQDLDRGLYGYTF
TRBV6-5	NA	NA	TRBJ1-1	TGTGCCAGCAGTTACGGGACTGCGGATTTCTTT	CASSYGTADFF
TRBV15	NA	NA	TRBJ2-1	TGTGCCACCAGCAGAAGGACGCAGGGTCCCCCGCAGTTCTTC	CATSRRTQGPPQFF
TRBV19	NA	NA	TRBJ2-7	TGTGCCAGTAGTATAGCCAGGGTCTGCGAGCAGTACTTC	CASSIARVCEQYF
TRBV29-1	TRBD1	NA	TRBJ2-3	TGCAGCGTTTCTCGACAGGGATCGAGGACAGATACGCAGTATTTT	CSVSRQGSRTDTQYF
TRBV24-1	NA	NA	TRBJ1-2	TGTGCCACCAGTGAACCCCTGACTGAGGCGAACTATGGCTACACCTTC	CATSEPLTEANYGYTF
TRBV30	TRBD2	NA	TRBJ2-2	TGTGCCTGGACGTCCTTCCGCGGGGGGATCACCGGGGAGCTGTTTTTT	CAWTSFRGGITGELFF
TRBV6-5	NA	NA	TRBJ1-2	TGTGCCAGCAGTTCCTACAGGGAAGGCTATGGCTACACCTTC	CASSSYREGYGYTF
TRBV24-1	NA	few	TRBJ2-7	TGTGCCACCAGTGATTCGAGAGAAACCTACGAGCAGTACTTC	CATSDSRETYEQYF
TRBV3-1/TRBV3-2	TRBD1	NA	TRBJ2-7	TGTGCCAGCAGCCAGGTTACAGGGGGGTCCGCCTACGAGCAGTACTTC	CASSQVTGGSAYEQYF
TRBV6-5	NA	NA	TRBJ2-4	TGTGCCAGCAGTTACGGCAGGGCTCTAGCCAAAAACATTCAGTACTTC	CASSYGRALAKNIQYF
TRBV2	TRBD1	NA	TRBJ2-3	TGTGCCAGTAAGGACAGGGAAACAGATACGCAGTATTTT	CASKDRETDTQYF
TRBV24-1	NA	NA	TRBJ2-1	TGTGCCACCAGTGCCCAAGGGCAGGGGCCCTACAATGAGCAGTTCTTC	CATSAQGQGPYNEQFF